Below, one T cell receptor (beta chain) is given with its context. What this receptor recognizes is not known. No much larger clone exists at a distance of one base, and base qualities are not known. Libraries were made using the immunoSEQ multiplex PCR assay. The immuneACCESS repertoire file appears here via TCRdb, limited to in-frame rearrangements. These files lack a portion of the clones; in checked studies, under half of the deficit traces to unresolved V genes, and the cause of the others is not known. For this sample the table gives about 180,000 clones, of which around 90% were detected only once. The ten largest clones take up about 1.4% of the sample. These data originate in a study of control samples from healthy donors and cancer patients (dated by TCRdb to the early 2020s). Reading from cysteine to phenylalanine, the CDR3 counts 14 amino acids. Only the CDR3 portion is preserved as DNA: 42 bases, with reading frame beginning at the first base. For CDR1 and CDR2, the germline V gene lists SGDLS and YYNGEE. The V and J ends are trimmed by 0 bases and 0 bases, leaving 7 bases between them.

The chain uses TRBV9 and TRBJ2-7, with the D segment identity uncertain. The sequence was obtained from a man under 40 in good health. Input material: blood. The CDR3 has the sequence CASSVGPVSYEQYF. The nucleotides are TGTGCCAGCAGCGTAGGCCCCGTCTCCTACGAGCAGTACTTC.